The 13 T cell receptor beta chains presented below share a single source sample, sequenced in a study of OX40 agonist ivuxolimab in advanced cancers. TCRdb's table, derived via immunoSEQ multiplex PCR, lists solely in-frame clones and lacks some. The repertoire includes roughly 32,000 clones, around 80% of them detected once, and 2% to 3% sits in the top ten. The material was CD4+ or CD8+ T cells sorted from blood, obtained in a trial of the OX40 agonist ivuxolimab. These receptor sequences come from an adult with an advanced solid tumor such as melanoma, head and neck, liver or kidney cancer.

The chain combines TRBV7-9 with TRBJ2-7, with 9 bases aligning to TRBD2. The germline V gene has CDR1 SEHNR and CDR2 FQNEAQ (reference sequence). This CDR3 is 14 amino acids long. V was pared by 3 bases and J by 6 bases, with 6 bases of the junction left unmatched. The CDR3: CASSLGLATLEQYF. CDR3 in DNA: TGTGCCAGCAGCTTGGGACTAGCTACGCTCGAGCAGTACTTC.

This clone was seen a few times. The V and J genes are TRBV21-1 and TRBJ1-5; TRBD1 is taken as the D call from the table, unchecked against the DNA. TRBV21-1 is a known pseudogene. The CDR3 sequence is 17 residues long. The CDR3 DNA follows: TGTGCCAGCAGCGGATACACAGGGAGTGGCGGTAATCAGCCCCAGCATTTT. This gives the protein CASSGYTGSGGNQPQHF.

The chain employs TRBV19 and TRBJ2-4; 8 bases are shared with TRBD1. J gave up 2 bases and V 5 bases, and 8 bases lay outside the gene matches. This CDR3 spans 16 amino acids. The germline V gene encodes CDR1 LNHDA and CDR2 SQIVND (reference sequence). The CDR3 nucleotides read TGTGCCAGTAGTCCCACCCGACAGGGGTCCAAAAACATTCAGTACTTC. Protein sequence: CASSPTRQGSKNIQYF. Filled out from reference TRBV19 and TRBJ2-4, the complete variable domain reads DGGITQSPKYLFRKEGQNVTLSCEQNLNHDAMYWYRQDPGQGLRLIYYSQIVNDFQKGDIAEGYSVSREKKESFPLTVTSAQKNPTAFYLCASSPTRQGSKNIQYFGAGTRLSVL.

The chain joins TRBV5-1 to TRBJ2-7; D is undetermined. This CDR3 contains 13 residues. Germline CDR1 reads SGHRS; CDR2 reads YFSETQ. With 2 bases removed from V and 4 bases from J, the gap between germline ends came to 10 bases. CDR3 region: CASSLDGSYEQYF. CDR3 nucleotides: TGCGCCAGCAGCTTAGACGGATCTTACGAGCAGTACTTC.

The sample holds a few counts of this clone. The chain recombines TRBV5-4 with TRBJ2-7, with 8 bases fitting TRBD2. Germline trimming cut 2 bases from V and 2 bases from J; bases unmatched to any gene: 3. Germline CDR1 SGHNT, CDR2 YYREEE (reference sequence). The CDR3 extends over 14 amino acids. The CDR3 region has the DNA TGTGCCAGCAGCTTCACGGGAGGGGCCTACGAGCAGTACTTC. Translating it yields CASSFTGGAYEQYF.

The genes are TRBV6-1 and TRBJ2-7; TRBD2 matches 8 bases. Germline CDR1 is MNHNS and CDR2 is SASEGT. The CDR3 spans 13 residues. Trimming took 11 bases from V and 3 from J; bases not matched to a gene: 9. For the CDR3, the DNA is TGTGCCCTAGCGGGCAGGGTTAACTACGAGCAGTACTTC. Its protein is CALAGRVNYEQYF.

The CDR3 DNA reads as TGTGCCATCAACCCAGGGGTGGGCACAGATACGCAGTATTTT. It is translated as CAINPGVGTDTQYF. This rearrangement joins TRBV10-3 to TRBJ2-3; TRBD1 might be the D (6 bases). V was pared by 7 bases and J by 1 base, with 12 bases between. Looked up from germline, CDR1 is ENHRY and CDR2 is SYGVKD. This CDR3 region has 14 residues.

The V call is TRBV6-5, the J call TRBJ1-1, with 8 bases lining up with TRBD1. The germline CDR1 and CDR2 sequences are MNHEY and SVGAGI. V gave up 6 bases and J gave up 4 bases; unmatched junction bases: 7. The CDR3 extends over 14 amino acids. This CDR3 reads CASRSGGAFTEAFF. CDR3 bases: TGTGCCAGCAGATCAGGGGGCGCTTTCACTGAAGCTTTCTTT.

The CDR3 DNA sequence: TGCACCAGCAGCCAAGCTCCGGACTTCACCTACGAGCAGTACTTC. It specifies CTSSQAPDFTYEQYF. The J gene is TRBJ2-7, the V gene TRBV1; the tabulated D call, TRBD2, remains unverified against the DNA. TRBV1 is tagged as a pseudogene. This CDR3 comprises 15 residues.

This chain joins TRBV7-2 and TRBJ1-2; the D gene is possibly TRBD1 (6 bases). The CDR3 covers 13 residues. In germline, CDR1 is SGHTA, CDR2 FQGNSA. The germline V and J ends were trimmed by 5 bases and 8 bases, with 15 bases remaining between them. In nucleotides, the CDR3 is TGTGCCAGCAGCCCCAACAGGGAAAACGGCTACACCTTC. Its translation is CASSPNRENGYTF.

The gene calls are TRBV19 and TRBJ1-6; D possibly corresponds to TRBD1 (6 bases). Germline lookup yields CDR1 LNHDA and CDR2 SQIVND (reference sequence). V shed 10 bases and J shed 3 bases, with 13 bases lying between them. The CDR3 is 14 residues long. In DNA form, the CDR3 reads TGTGCCACCCAGGGGAGCCACTATAATTCACCCCTCCACTTT. Its protein is CATQGSHYNSPLHF.

This clone was observed a single time. The V call is TRBV6-1, the J call TRBJ1-1; D is unresolved. This CDR3 has 13 amino acids. CDR1 is MNHNS and CDR2 is SASEGT in the germline V gene. V was pared by 6 bases and J by 0 bases, with 8 bases between. CDR3 sequence: CASRREMNTEAFF. CDR3 DNA: TGTGCCAGCAGAAGGGAGATGAACACTGAAGCTTTCTTT.

This clone was counted once. The CDR3 region is CASSQDGRGYSNQPQHF. The CDR3 region has the DNA TGTGCCAGCAGCCAGGACGGTAGGGGTTATAGCAATCAGCCCCAGCATTTT. The chain links TRBV7-2 to TRBJ1-5; D is possibly TRBD1 (5 bases). The CDR3 covers 17 residues. CDR1 is SGHTA and CDR2 is FQGNSA in the germline V gene. V dropped 5 bases and J dropped 0 bases, with 17 bases sitting between them. The full variable domain, with the rest looked up from reference TRBV7-2 and TRBJ1-5, is GAGVSQSPSNKVTEKGKDVELRCDPISGHTALYWYRQSLGQGLEFLIYFQGNSAPDKSGLPSDRFSAERTGGSVSTLTIQRTQQEDSAVYLCASSQDGRGYSNQPQHFGDGTRLSIL.